The 29 T cell receptor beta chains below come from one sample, sequenced in a study of T cells in Graves' hyperthyroidism and ophthalmopathy. Amplification of TCR beta CDR3 regions was performed using RNA transcripts as template. Carried out on the TCR CDR3, a first-round RT-PCR used the HTBI primer set. MiXCR, run by TCRdb on the multiplex PCR reads, gives a single entry per CDR3 protein. The repertoire holds 25,000 to 30,000 distinct CDR3 sequences, with under 55% as singletons. The sequenced sample consisted of blood. The receptors shown here come from a woman in her twenties or thirties with Graves' hyperthyroidism.

This rearrangement joins TRBV5-4 to TRBJ2-7; 8 bases line up with TRBD1. V dropped 1 base and J dropped 6; count of bases not matched to a gene: 6. The CDR3 is 14 amino acids. CDR1 and CDR2 from the germline V gene are SGHNT and YYREEE (reference sequence). DNA for the CDR3: TGTGCCAGCAGCTTGTGGGCAGGGGGCGGCGAGCAGTACTTC. It translates to CASSLWAGGGEQYF.

This clonotype was recorded many times. V usage is TRBV5-5 and J usage is TRBJ2-3; 7 bases map to TRBD1. With V trimmed by 1 base and J by 2 bases, 10 bases remained unmatched. Germline V gives CDR1 SGHKS, CDR2 YYEKEE (reference sequence). The length of the CDR3 is 17 residues. This CDR3 is CASSLSVGTDLTDTQYF. The CDR3 bases are TGTGCCAGCAGCTTGAGCGTAGGGACAGACCTCACAGATACGCAGTATTTT.

V and J are TRBV20-1 and TRBJ2-1; 9 nucleotides match TRBD2. Germline CDR1 is DFQATT and CDR2 is SNEGSKA (reference sequence). The junction had 10 bases not matched to a gene; V was cut back by 6 bases and J by 4 bases. This CDR3 is 15 amino acids long. DNA for the CDR3: TGCAGTGCGAGCTTAGCGGGGGCTACATACAATGAGCAGTTCTTC. Its translation is CSASLAGATYNEQFF.

The chain combines TRBV15 with TRBJ2-7; D tentatively fits TRBD1 or TRBD2 (5 bases each). Trimming stripped 3 bases from V and 1 base from J, with 10 bases between. There are 14 residues in the CDR3. Germline values: CDR1 LNHNV, CDR2 YYDKDF (reference sequence). The CDR3 DNA reads as TGTGCCACCAGCAGGGGACCATCATCCTACGAGCAGTACTTC. Translating gives CATSRGPSSYEQYF. The variable domain in full, with the rest retrieved from reference TRBV15 and TRBJ2-7, is DAMVIQNPRYQVTQFGKPVTLSCSQTLNHNVMYWYQQKSSQAPKLLFHYYDKDFNNEADTPDNFQSRRPNTSFCFLDIRSPGLGDTAMYLCATSRGPSSYEQYFGPGTRLTVT.

This clonotype has only one observation. An end of the junction does not agree with germline; a read error may underlie this. V usage is TRBV7-3 and J usage is TRBJ2-1, with 10 bases lining up with TRBD2. The CDR3 loop spans 14 amino acids. Germline CDR1 reads SGHTA; CDR2 reads FQGTGA. The CDR3: CASRSAGGSNGQFF. CDR3 bases: TGTGCCAGCAGATCAGCGGGAGGGAGCAATGGGCAGTTCTTC.

This clonotype was recorded many times. The chain combines TRBV28 with TRBJ2-5; D uncertain. Trimming stripped 4 bases from V and 5 bases from J, with 14 bases between. Germline V gives CDR1 MDHEN, CDR2 SYDVKM. The CDR3 is made up of 14 amino acids. The CDR3, as DNA: TGTGCCAGCAGTTCTAGTCGACTTCCTGAGACCCAGTACTTC. Translating it yields CASSSSRLPETQYF.

This clonotype rates as medium-sized. The V gene is TRBV24-1, the J gene TRBJ1-5; D is unclear. The V and J ends lost 2 bases and 7 bases respectively, with 14 bases between them. The CDR3 spans 15 residues. Germline CDR1 reads KGHDR; CDR2 reads SFDVKD. CDR3 DNA: TGTGCCACCAGTGATTCTGGTGGAACTAGACAGCCCCAGCATTTT. Amino acids: CATSDSGGTRQPQHF.

By sample fraction, this clonotype is medium-sized. V usage is TRBV7-6 and J usage is TRBJ2-7; a possible D gene is TRBD2 (6 bases). Germline CDR1 is SGHVS and CDR2 is FNYEAQ. Trimming cost V 3 bases and J 1 base, with 13 bases left between them. The CDR3 is 15 amino acids. The CDR3 here is CASSFTGARSYEQYF. CDR3 DNA sequence: TGTGCCAGCAGCTTTACGGGAGCTAGGTCCTACGAGCAGTACTTC.

V gene TRBV19 combines with J gene TRBJ1-5; 10 bases are shared with TRBD1. Germline assignment: CDR1 LNHDA and CDR2 SQIVND (reference sequence). V lost 6 bases to trimming and J lost 0 bases; unmatched junction nucleotides: 2. The CDR3 spans 15 residues. The CDR3 region has the DNA TGTGCCAGTAGGGGGACAGGGGATAGCAATCAGCCCCAGCATTTT. This translates into CASRGTGDSNQPQHF.

DNA of the CDR3: TGCAGTGCTAGAAGCGGGAACCACAATGAGCAGTTCTTC. Its protein product is CSARSGNHNEQFF. V gene TRBV20-1 combines with J gene TRBJ2-1, with 7 bases that match TRBD2. The CDR3 loop spans 13 amino acids. Germline V gene sequence: CDR1 DFQATT, CDR2 SNEGSKA (reference sequence). The ends lost 2 bases at V and 5 bases at J; junction bases unmatched: 3.

This clonotype was found many times. The rearrangement joins TRBV30 to TRBJ1-5; 8 nucleotides line up with TRBD1. Germline V lookup: CDR1 GTSNPN, CDR2 SVGIG (reference sequence). The CDR3 is 13 amino acids. Trimming at V came to 5 bases and at J to 4 bases, leaving 4 bases not matched to a gene. The CDR3 region is CAWCGQGNQPQHF. The DNA for the CDR3 is TGTGCCTGGTGTGGACAGGGAAATCAGCCCCAGCATTTT.

This clonotype is labeled as medium-sized (0.01 to 0.1%). The chain has TRBV2 and TRBJ2-7; 16 positions match TRBD2. The CDR3 extends over 17 amino acids. Trimming removed 7 bases from V and 2 bases from J; junction bases left unmatched: 8. Looked up from germline, CDR1 is SNHLY and CDR2 is FYNNEI. This CDR3 reads CASNQGLAGGNPYEQYF. Here the CDR3 DNA reads TGTGCCAGCAACCAGGGACTAGCGGGAGGGAATCCCTACGAGCAGTACTTC. The full variable domain, completed using reference TRBV2 and TRBJ2-7, is EPEVTQTPSHQVTQMGQEVILRCVPISNHLYFYWYRQILGQKVEFLVSFYNNEISEKSEIFDDQFSVERPDGSNFTLKIRSTKLEDSAMYFCASNQGLAGGNPYEQYFGPGTRLTVT.

Comment on this clonotype: A junction boundary mismatches the germline segment, possibly from a read error. The V and J genes are TRBV2 and TRBJ2-4; D gene uncertain. The CDR3 runs 14 residues. CDR1 and CDR2 (germline): SNHLY, FYNNEI. As DNA, the CDR3 is TGTGCTAGCATCCGGGTGGGTGCCAAAAACATTCAGTACTTC. Amino acids: CASIRVGAKNIQYF.

The V call is TRBV9, the J call TRBJ1-4; D call uncertain. Germline values: CDR1 SGDLS, CDR2 YYNGEE. V lost 0 bases, J lost 8 bases, and 5 bases lay in between. The CDR3 totals 12 residues. CDR3 sequence reads: CASSVDMEKLFF. The CDR3 region has the DNA TGTGCCAGCAGCGTAGATATGGAAAAACTGTTTTTT.

Comment on this clonotype: An end of the junction differs from the germline gene, which may be a read error. J is TRBJ2-3 and V is TRBV29-1, with D perhaps matching TRBD2 (6 bases). Per germline, CDR1 SQVTM and CDR2 ANQGSEA. The CDR3 spans 13 residues. CDR3 DNA: TGCAGTGTTGGAGTGGGAGGCATAGATACGCAGTATTTT. Encoded protein: CSVGVGGIDTQYF.

This clonotype came up a few times. The J gene is TRBJ2-5, the V gene TRBV20-1; the match to TRBD2 covers 9 bases. V was clipped by 4 bases and J by 2 bases; unmatched bases: 2. The CDR3 spans 13 residues. Germline CDR1 DFQATT, CDR2 SNEGSKA (reference sequence). The CDR3 loop is CSAMAGGQETQYF. The CDR3 nucleotides read TGCAGTGCTATGGCGGGGGGGCAAGAGACCCAGTACTTC.

Turning to this clonotype: A junction end diverges from the germline sequence, so it may reflect a read error. The J gene is TRBJ1-3, the V gene TRBV15; D might be TRBD1 (6 bases). This CDR3 is 15 amino acids long. From germline, CDR1 is LNHNV and CDR2 YYDKDF (reference sequence). The chain's CDR3 is CATSRFTGSGSTIYF. CDR3 DNA sequence: TGTGCCACCAGCAGATTTACAGGGTCCGGAAGCACCATATATTTT.

The rearrangement joins TRBV20-1 to TRBJ2-5, with D unclear. This CDR3 is 13 amino acids long. Germline V gene lookup returns CDR1 DFQATT and CDR2 SNEGSKA (reference sequence). The V end lost 6 bases, the J end lost 9 bases, and 20 bases lay between the germline ends. This chain's CDR3 is CSASGWVGQPQYF. CDR3 in DNA: TGCAGTGCATCCGGGTGGGTCGGTCAGCCCCAGTACTTC.

This sequence joins TRBV7-9 and TRBJ1-1; 7 nucleotides align to TRBD1. After removal of 5 bases from V and 3 bases from J, the junction contained 12 bases not matched to a gene. Per the germline V gene, CDR1 is SEHNR and CDR2 is FQNEAQ (reference sequence). The length of the CDR3 is 16 residues. CDR3 residues: CASSPGRPGQYTEAFF. The CDR3 bases are TGTGCCAGCAGCCCAGGTCGACCGGGACAGTACACTGAAGCTTTCTTT.

This clonotype was seen ten or more times. V and J are TRBV6-4 and TRBJ2-2; a possible D gene is TRBD1 (5 bases). The germline gives CDR1 MRHNA, CDR2 SNTAGT. V was cut by 5 bases and J by 7 bases, with 14 bases left in between. The length of the CDR3 is 14 residues. The chain's CDR3 is CASSRQGSIGELFF. The CDR3 DNA reads as TGTGCCAGCAGTAGGCAGGGCTCCATCGGGGAGCTGTTTTTT.

This clonotype was observed many times. V and J are TRBV6-1 and TRBJ2-2; 7 bases align to TRBD1. The V gene end was trimmed by 4 bases and the J gene end by 6 bases; junction bases not matched to a gene: 8. Germline CDR1 MNHNS, CDR2 SASEGT. The CDR3 is 15 amino acids. DNA of the CDR3: TGTGCCAGCAGTGGCGTCAGGGGGTCCGCCGGGGAGCTGTTTTTT. Protein product: CASSGVRGSAGELFF.

In its sample, this clonotype ranks as medium-sized. The rearrangement links TRBV20-1 to TRBJ1-2, with 9 positions matching TRBD1. The CDR3 consists of 13 residues. Per the germline V gene, CDR1 is DFQATT and CDR2 is SNEGSKA (reference sequence). CDR3 DNA sequence: TGCAGCCCGACCCGACAGGGGGTAGAGGGCTACACCTTC. This translates into CSPTRQGVEGYTF.

The chain recombines TRBV28 with TRBJ2-4; D may be TRBD1 (5 bases). Trimming removed 5 bases at V and 1 base at J, with 15 bases between. CDR1 is MDHEN and CDR2 is SYDVKM in the germline V gene. The CDR3 is made up of 16 amino acids. The CDR3 region has the DNA TGTGCCAGCAGTCCCCAGGGATTTCGGGCCAAAAACATTCAGTACTTC. Amino acids: CASSPQGFRAKNIQYF.

Concerning this clonotype: This likely comes from a read error, as the CDR3 has no conserved phenylalanine or tryptophan at its end. The genes are TRBV12-3 or TRBV12-4 and TRBJ2-5; D is undetermined. The V end was cut by 2 bases, the J end by 2 bases, with 6 bases between. This CDR3 spans 13 amino acids. The CDR3 sequence is CASSLLNQETQYP. As DNA, the CDR3 is TGTGCCAGCAGTTTACTTAATCAAGAGACCCAGTACCCC.

This clonotype was picked up many times. The chain has TRBV6-5 and TRBJ2-1, with D maybe TRBD2 (6 bases). Between the trimmed V and J ends, which lost 6 bases and 3 bases, there was a span of 18 bases. CDR1 MNHEY and CDR2 SVGAGI come from the germline V gene. The CDR3 sequence is 16 residues long. The CDR3 protein is CASSDISGSYYNEQFF. The CDR3 nucleotides are TGTGCCAGCAGCGACATAAGCGGGTCATACTACAATGAGCAGTTCTTC.

This clonotype was detected many times. The V call is TRBV5-1, the J call TRBJ2-1, with D possibly TRBD2 on 5 matching bases. V lost 7 bases and J lost 0, with 14 bases in between. Germline-derived CDR1 and CDR2 are SGHRS and YFSETQ. This CDR3 contains 15 residues. The DNA for the CDR3 is TGCGCCAGCGGAAAAGCGGAAAGCTCCTACAATGAGCAGTTCTTC. Translated: CASGKAESSYNEQFF.

V is TRBV5-1 and J is TRBJ1-4, with 8 bases lining up with TRBD1. V shed 2 bases, J shed 12 bases, and the junction held 9 bases outside the gene matches. Germline V lookup: CDR1 SGHRS, CDR2 YFSETQ. This CDR3 contains 14 residues. CDR3 residues: CASSFEQGDGELFF. As DNA, the CDR3 is TGCGCCAGCAGCTTCGAACAGGGGGATGGAGAACTGTTTTTT.

This clonotype has only a few counts. The V and J genes are TRBV19 and TRBJ2-7; 7 bases line up with TRBD2. Unmatched junction bases numbered 8, after V lost 5 bases and J lost 4 bases. The CDR3 is 14 residues long. Germline loops: CDR1 LNHDA, CDR2 SQIVND (reference sequence). This CDR3 reads CASSPNSGGYEQYF. The CDR3, as DNA: TGTGCCAGTAGTCCCAACTCGGGAGGTTACGAGCAGTACTTC.

V gene TRBV5-1 combines with J gene TRBJ2-1; D unresolved. Germline CDR1 and CDR2: SGHRS and YFSETQ. Trimming removed 6 bases at V and 10 bases at J, with 14 bases between. The CDR3 totals 12 residues. CDR3: CASNEARTEQFF. CDR3 bases: TGCGCCAGCAACGAGGCGCGCACGGAGCAGTTCTTC.